The present T cell receptor beta chain was sequenced within a study of CD8+CD57+ T cells in acquired aplastic anemia. V was trimmed by 4 bases and J by 4 bases, leaving 15 bases between them. This CDR3 is 15 amino acids long. Germline CDR1 is SGHRS and CDR2 is YFSETQ. Study-level results: About 29 shared CD8+ CDR3s appeared highly expressed within patients' immunodominant clones. The CD8+ Simpson's diversity of patients and controls was not significantly different.

On this clonotype: Its antigen is unidentified.

Both TCR beta VDJ combination and CDR3 sequence profiling were carried out. Genomic DNA was the template for this profiling. TCRdb fed the reads into MiXCR, producing one record per CDR3 protein. This table holds tens of thousands of distinct CDR3 sequences, roughly 72% found once. An expansion of CD8+CD57+ cells by flow cytometry had been shown in patients chosen for sequencing. This receptor was taken from a human donor with aplastic anemia. The source material was sorted CD4+, CD8+, or CD8+CD57+ T cells (not recorded which) from PBMCs. V and J are TRBV5-1 and TRBJ1-3, with no clear D. The CDR3 here is CASSTPGEGGNTIYF. The CDR3 DNA reads as TGCGCCAGCAGCACACCCGGGGAGGGCGGAAACACCATATATTTT. Drawing the rest from reference TRBV5-1 and TRBJ1-3, the complete variable domain is KAGVTQTPRYLIKTRGQQVTLSCSPISGHRSVSWYQQTPGQGLQFLFEYFSETQRNKGNFPGRFSGRQFSNSRSEMNVSTLELGDSALYLCASSTPGEGGNTIYFGEGSWLTVV.